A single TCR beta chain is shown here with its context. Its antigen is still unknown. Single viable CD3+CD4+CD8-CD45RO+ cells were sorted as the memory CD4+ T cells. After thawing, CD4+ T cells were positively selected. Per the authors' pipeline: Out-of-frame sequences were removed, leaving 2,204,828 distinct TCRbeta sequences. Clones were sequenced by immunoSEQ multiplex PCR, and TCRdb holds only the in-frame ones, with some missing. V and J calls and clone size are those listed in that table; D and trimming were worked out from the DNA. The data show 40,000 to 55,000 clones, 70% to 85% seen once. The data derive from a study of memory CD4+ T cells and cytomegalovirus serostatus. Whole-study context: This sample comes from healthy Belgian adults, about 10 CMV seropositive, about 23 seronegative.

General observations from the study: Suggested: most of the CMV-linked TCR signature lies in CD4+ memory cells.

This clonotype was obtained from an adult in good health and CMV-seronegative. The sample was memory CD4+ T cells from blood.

CDR3 sequence (DNA): TGCGCCAGCAGCTTAGGTAGGGACGCCAGGCCCACTGAAGCTTTCTTT. It is translated as CASSLGRDARPTEAFF. This chain joins TRBV5-1 and TRBJ1-1; D may be TRBD1 (5 bases). V lost 2 bases and J lost 4, with 18 bases in between. The CDR3 contains 16 residues. Germline values: CDR1 SGHRS, CDR2 YFSETQ.